The T cell receptor beta chain under discussion was sequenced for a study of identical twins. General observations from the study: Twins shared out-of-frame alpha sequences with excess low generation probability.

MiXCR was run by TCRdb on the 5' RACE reads, yielding one entry per CDR3 protein. Of approximately 600,000 distinct CDR3 sequences listed, less than 9% are singletons. Between the trimmed V and J ends, which lost 1 base and 0 bases, there was a span of 7 bases. This CDR3 region has 14 residues. The germline CDR1 and CDR2 sequences are KGHSH and LQKENI. This clonotype was counted only a few times. Its matching antigen is unknown. These same data were also listed under a study on yellow fever vaccine responses in identical twins.

The material sequenced was PBMCs. The source is a woman between 18 and 29 years old in good health. The chain has TRBV18 and TRBJ2-7; D gene unclear. The CDR3 nucleotides read TGTGCCAGCTCACCACGGGAAGGCTCCTACGAGCAGTACGTC. Its protein product is CASSPREGSYEQYV.